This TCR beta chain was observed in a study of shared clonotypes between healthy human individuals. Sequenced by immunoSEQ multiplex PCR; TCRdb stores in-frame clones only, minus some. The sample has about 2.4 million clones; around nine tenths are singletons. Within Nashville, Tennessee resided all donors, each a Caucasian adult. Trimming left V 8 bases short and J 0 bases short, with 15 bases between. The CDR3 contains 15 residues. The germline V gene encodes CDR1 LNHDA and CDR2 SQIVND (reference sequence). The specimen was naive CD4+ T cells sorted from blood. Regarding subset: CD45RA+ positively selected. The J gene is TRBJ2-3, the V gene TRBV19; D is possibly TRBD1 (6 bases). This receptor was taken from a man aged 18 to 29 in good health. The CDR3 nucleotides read TGTGCCAGTGGGGCAGGGGCATCTAGCACAGATACGCAGTATTTT. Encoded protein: CASGAGASSTDTQYF.